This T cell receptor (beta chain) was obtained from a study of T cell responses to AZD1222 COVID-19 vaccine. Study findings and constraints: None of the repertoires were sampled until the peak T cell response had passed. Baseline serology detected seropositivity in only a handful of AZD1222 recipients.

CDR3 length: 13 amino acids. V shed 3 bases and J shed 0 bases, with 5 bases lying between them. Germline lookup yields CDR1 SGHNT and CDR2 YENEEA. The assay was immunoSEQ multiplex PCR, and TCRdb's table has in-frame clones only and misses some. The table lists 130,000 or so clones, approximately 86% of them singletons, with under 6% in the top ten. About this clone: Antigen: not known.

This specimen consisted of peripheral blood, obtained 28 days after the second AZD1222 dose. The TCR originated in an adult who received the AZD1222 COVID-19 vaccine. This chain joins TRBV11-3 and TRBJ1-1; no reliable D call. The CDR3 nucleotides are TGTGCCAGCAGCTTTACAATGAACACTGAAGCTTTCTTT. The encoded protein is CASSFTMNTEAFF.